The entry that follows covers one TCR beta chain sequence. The data are from a study of blood T cell repertoires in COVID-19. The wider study: Specimens from acute and convalescent COVID-19 originated in the United States, Italy and Spain. Sample material is recorded as cDNA or gDNA derived from T cells, B-cell-depleted T cells, or PBMCs.

Deletions cut 0 bases from V and 8 bases from J, with 13 bases between. CDR1 is LGHDT and CDR2 is YNNKEL in the germline V gene (reference sequence). The CDR3 has 15 amino acids. The age range of participants was 18 to 89 years, with residence in about two dozen US areas. In the study's own analysis: Amplification from reference gene primers served as the basis for estimated nucleated cell counts. TCRdb's copy holds only in-frame clones and misses some; the assay was immunoSEQ multiplex PCR. V and J calls and clone size are those listed in that table; D and trimming were worked out from the DNA. This sample yields about 240,000 clones, of which around 85% are seen a single time; about 3.3% belongs to the top ten.

The chain uses TRBV3-1 (or the pseudogene TRBV3-2) and TRBJ2-2; no clear D. This TCR derives from a woman aged 35 to 49 with acute COVID-19. Sequencing was done on a sample of PBMCs or T cells enriched from blood (not recorded which). In nucleotides, the CDR3 is TGTGCCAGCAGCCAAGATCTCGAGTTACCGGGGGAGCTGTTTTTT. Encoded protein: CASSQDLELPGELFF.